A single sample is the source of the 21 T cell receptor beta chains below, sequenced in a study of T cells after yellow fever vaccination. Via MiXCR, TCRdb re-called the 5' RACE reads, giving one row per CDR3 protein. The sample lists some 340,000 distinct CDR3 sequences, about 10% occurring once. Here the sequenced sample was CD4+ T cells sorted from PBMCs, taken 45 days after the yellow fever booster vaccination. The receptors originated from a young man who received the YFV17D yellow fever vaccine.

This clonotype appeared once. The rearrangement joins TRBV5-1 to TRBJ2-5, with D hard to call. The V gene lost 0 bases and the J gene lost 5 bases, with 14 bases spanning the gap. CDR1 SGHRS and CDR2 YFSETQ come from the germline V gene. There are 15 residues in the CDR3. The CDR3 reads CASSLGGSSSETQYF. In DNA form, the CDR3 reads TGCGCCAGCAGCTTGGGGGGATCAAGTAGTGAGACCCAGTACTTC.

The gene calls are TRBV4-3 and TRBJ2-3; D unclear. Trimming took 2 bases from V and 8 from J, leaving 17 bases between them. Germline lookup yields CDR1 LGHNA and CDR2 YSLEER. The CDR3 loop spans 15 amino acids. CDR3 sequence reads: CASSQNVGPTGTQYF. CDR3 DNA: TGCGCCAGCAGCCAAAATGTTGGACCAACGGGTACGCAGTATTTT.

Many counts were recorded for this clonotype. This chain uses TRBV5-1 with TRBJ2-5, with a weak D call TRBD1 (5 bases). The V end lost 2 bases, the J end lost 5 bases, and 16 bases lay between the germline ends. The CDR3 loop spans 15 amino acids. CDR1 SGHRS and CDR2 YFSETQ come from the germline V gene. CDR3 coding DNA: TGCGCCAGCAGCTTCCAAGGGGCCCAAGGGGAGACCCAGTACTTC. As protein: CASSFQGAQGETQYF.

The rearrangement joins TRBV7-3 to TRBJ2-1; 7 bases are shared with TRBD2. The germline V gene encodes CDR1 SGHTA and CDR2 FQGTGA. J was trimmed by 9 bases and V by 1 base; bases with no gene match: 9. The CDR3 sequence is 15 residues long. As DNA, the CDR3 is TGTGCCAGCAGCTTAAGGTTCGGGGGGATCGGTGAGCAGTTCTTC. It yields the protein CASSLRFGGIGEQFF.

Ten or more counts support this clonotype. V usage is TRBV7-9 and J usage is TRBJ1-4; D is possibly TRBD1 (5 bases). Between the trimmed V and J ends, which lost 1 base and 8 bases, there was a span of 14 bases. Germline V gene sequence: CDR1 SEHNR, CDR2 FQNEAQ (reference sequence). This CDR3 comprises 15 residues. DNA for the CDR3: TGTGCCAGCAGCTTAGGTGCAGGGAACGACGAAAAACTGTTTTTT. Its protein is CASSLGAGNDEKLFF.

The CDR3 nucleotides read TGTGCCATCAGGACGATCGCGGGGAACACTGAAGCTTTCTTT. Translating gives CAIRTIAGNTEAFF. The rearrangement links TRBV10-3 to TRBJ1-1; no firm D call. The V end lost 6 bases, the J end lost 1 base, and 12 bases lay between the germline ends. CDR3 length equals 14 residues. CDR1 is ENHRY, CDR2 SYGVKD, per germline.

J is TRBJ2-4 and V is TRBV7-8; D ambiguous. Germline CDR1 and CDR2: SGHVS and FQNEAQ. CDR3 length: 12 residues. V lost 3 bases and J lost 8, with 8 bases in between. Here the CDR3 DNA reads TGTGCCAGCAGCTTGCGAGATCACATTCAGTACTTC. Encoded protein: CASSLRDHIQYF. Filled out from reference TRBV7-8 and TRBJ2-4, the complete variable domain reads GAGVSQSPRYKVAKRGQDVALRCDPISGHVSLFWYQQALGQGPEFLTYFQNEAQLDKSGLPSDRFFAERPEGSVSTLKIQRTQQEDSAVYLCASSLRDHIQYFGAGTRLSVL.

This clonotype was seen only a few times. The chain is built from TRBV7-9 and TRBJ2-7; TRBD1 is a possible D gene (5 bases). This CDR3 spans 12 amino acids. V was clipped by 6 bases and J by 6 bases, with 12 bases between them. The germline gives CDR1 SEHNR, CDR2 FQNEAQ (reference sequence). The CDR3 DNA reads TGTGCCAGCAGATCCAGGGTCGGCGAGCAGTACGTC. This gives the protein CASRSRVGEQYV.

Only a few counts were recorded for this clonotype. The rearrangement links TRBV21-1 to TRBJ2-7; whether TRBD1, the table's D call, matches the DNA was not checked. TRBV21-1 is termed a pseudogene. The CDR3 has 14 amino acids. The CDR3, as DNA: TGTGCCAGCAGCACCCGACAGGGGAACTACGAGCAGTACTTC. This codes for CASSTRQGNYEQYF.

V gene TRBV6-2 or TRBV6-3 combines with J gene TRBJ2-1; D may be TRBD2 (7 bases). Germline V CDR1 and CDR2: MNHEY, SVGEGT. V was pared by 9 bases and J by 10 bases, with 19 bases between. This CDR3 is built from 13 residues. CDR3: CASTGGDDPEQFF. CDR3 in DNA: TGTGCCAGTACGGGGGGCGACGATCCAGAGCAGTTCTTC.

The rearrangement links TRBV7-9 to TRBJ2-3, with D possibly being TRBD1 (5 bases). Trimming left V 6 bases short and J 7 bases short, with 14 bases between. The germline V gene has CDR1 SEHNR and CDR2 FQNEAQ (reference sequence). The CDR3 is 13 amino acids. CDR3 in DNA: TGTGCCAGCAGTTCAACCCAGGGATATACGCAGTATTTT. Translating it yields CASSSTQGYTQYF.

The chain is built from TRBV6-4 and TRBJ2-7; D may be TRBD1 (6 bases). Germline V lookup: CDR1 MRHNA, CDR2 SNTAGT. With 2 bases removed from V and 6 bases from J, the gap between germline ends came to 23 bases. The CDR3 has 17 amino acids. The CDR3 spells CASSDETLPWGPGEQYV. The CDR3 DNA is TGTGCCAGCAGTGACGAGACACTGCCTTGGGGGCCCGGCGAGCAGTACGTC.

This clonotype was recorded many times. The chain links TRBV24-1 to TRBJ2-3; D perhaps matches TRBD1 (6 bases). Per the germline V gene, CDR1 is KGHDR and CDR2 is SFDVKD. This CDR3 contains 14 residues. V lost 7 bases to trimming and J lost 1 base, with 11 bases between them. CDR3 sequence (DNA): TGTGCCACCAGAGGACAGTCGGGCACAGATACGCAGTATTTT. Protein sequence: CATRGQSGTDTQYF.

This rearrangement joins TRBV7-6 to TRBJ1-2; D is unresolved. Trimming cost V 3 bases and J 4 bases, with 15 bases left between them. Germline V CDR1 and CDR2: SGHVS, FNYEAQ. CDR3 length equals 15 residues. CDR3 DNA sequence: TGTGCCAGCAGCTTTGCGTCGACTCCAGGCTATGGCTACACCTTC. Protein product: CASSFASTPGYGYTF.

V gene TRBV7-2 combines with J gene TRBJ2-5; 8 bases map to TRBD1. V shed 4 bases and J 3 bases; nucleotides not matched to a gene: 7. The CDR3 consists of 15 residues. The germline V gene encodes CDR1 SGHTA and CDR2 FQGNSA. CDR3 region: CASSSQGAGKETQYF. In nucleotides, the CDR3 is TGTGCCAGCAGCTCGCAGGGGGCAGGAAAAGAGACCCAGTACTTC.

V gene TRBV4-1 combines with J gene TRBJ2-6, with D uncertain. CDR3 length: 17 amino acids. The V gene's germline CDR1 is MGHRA and CDR2 YSYEKL. Trimming took 2 bases from V and 1 from J, leaving 12 bases between them. CDR3 in amino acids: CASSQRRVGSGANVLTF. CDR3 sequence (DNA): TGCGCCAGCAGCCAAAGACGAGTGGGGTCTGGGGCCAACGTCCTGACTTTC.

This clonotype came up a few times. The J gene is TRBJ1-1, the V gene TRBV7-8, with TRBD1 matching 7 bases. The V and J ends lost 1 base and 1 base, in that order; junction bases with no gene match: 9. This CDR3 region has 17 residues. CDR1 is SGHVS, CDR2 FQNEAQ, per germline. CDR3 in amino acids: CASSLELRQGSNTEAFF. DNA for the CDR3: TGTGCCAGCAGCTTAGAACTAAGACAGGGATCGAACACTGAAGCTTTCTTT.

A few counts support this clonotype. V is TRBV5-1 and J is TRBJ2-7, with TRBD1 identical over 8 bases. Germline V lookup: CDR1 SGHRS, CDR2 YFSETQ. The CDR3 is made up of 14 amino acids. Trimming cost V 2 bases and J 5 bases; bases outside gene matches: 6. CDR3 protein: CASSFTDRGDEQYF. The CDR3 DNA is TGCGCCAGCAGCTTTACCGACAGGGGTGACGAGCAGTACTTC. The full variable domain, completed using reference TRBV5-1 and TRBJ2-7, is KAGVTQTPRYLIKTRGQQVTLSCSPISGHRSVSWYQQTPGQGLQFLFEYFSETQRNKGNFPGRFSGRQFSNSRSEMNVSTLELGDSALYLCASSFTDRGDEQYFGPGTRLTVT.

This clonotype was picked up a small number of times. The gene calls are TRBV6-1 and TRBJ1-6; no clear D gene. CDR1 and CDR2 from the germline V gene are MNHNS and SASEGT. CDR3 length equals 15 residues. The V end was cut by 3 bases, the J end by 7 bases, with 13 bases between. The chain's CDR3 is CASSEVLGKNSPLHF. CDR3 DNA sequence: TGTGCCAGCAGTGAGGTTCTAGGGAAGAATTCACCCCTCCACTTT.

V is TRBV3-1 and J is TRBJ2-1, with D tentatively TRBD1 or TRBD2 (5 bases each). Looked up from germline, CDR1 is LGHDT and CDR2 is YNNKEL (reference sequence). The germline V and J ends were trimmed by 1 base and 10 bases, with 17 bases remaining between them. The CDR3 runs to 15 residues. CDR3 region: CASSQGGIARPEQFF. The CDR3 nucleotides are TGTGCCAGCAGCCAAGGGGGGATAGCGAGGCCGGAGCAGTTCTTC.

For this clonotype: Its ends do not fully match the called genes, so a read error is possible. The gene calls are TRBV7-8 and TRBJ1-1; unclear D gene. Per the germline V gene, CDR1 is SGHVS and CDR2 is FQNEAQ. The CDR3 is made up of 14 amino acids. CDR3 amino acids: CGSSLSSANTDAFF. The CDR3 DNA is TGTGGCAGCAGCTTATCTTCAGCGAACACTGATGCTTTCTTT.